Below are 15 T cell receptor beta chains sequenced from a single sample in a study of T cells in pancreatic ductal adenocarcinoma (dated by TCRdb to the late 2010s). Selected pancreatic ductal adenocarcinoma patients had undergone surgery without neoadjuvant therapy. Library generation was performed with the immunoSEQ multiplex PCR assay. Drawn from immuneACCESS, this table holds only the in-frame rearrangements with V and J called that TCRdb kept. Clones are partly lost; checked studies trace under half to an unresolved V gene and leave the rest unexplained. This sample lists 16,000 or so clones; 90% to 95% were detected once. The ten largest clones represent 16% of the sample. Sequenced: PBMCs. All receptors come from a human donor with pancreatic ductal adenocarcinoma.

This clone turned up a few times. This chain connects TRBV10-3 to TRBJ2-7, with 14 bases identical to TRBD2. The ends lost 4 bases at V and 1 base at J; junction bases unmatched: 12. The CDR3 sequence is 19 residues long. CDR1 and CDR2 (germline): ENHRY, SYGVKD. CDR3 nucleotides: TGTGCCATCAGTGGGGAGGGACTAGCGGGAGCTCAACGTTCCTACGAGCAGTACTTC. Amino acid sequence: CAISGEGLAGAQRSYEQYF.

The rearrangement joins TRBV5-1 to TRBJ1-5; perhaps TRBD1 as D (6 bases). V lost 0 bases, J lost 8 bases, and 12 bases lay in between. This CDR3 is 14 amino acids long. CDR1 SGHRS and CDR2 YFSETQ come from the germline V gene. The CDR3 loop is CASSLEGHGEPQHF. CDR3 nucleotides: TGCGCCAGCAGCTTGGAGGGACATGGAGAGCCCCAGCATTTT.

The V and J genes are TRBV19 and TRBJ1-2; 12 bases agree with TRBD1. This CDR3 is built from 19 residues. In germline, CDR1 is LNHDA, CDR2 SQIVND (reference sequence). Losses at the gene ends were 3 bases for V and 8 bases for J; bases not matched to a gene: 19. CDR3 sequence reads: CASSIPQPRDRGQIRGYTF. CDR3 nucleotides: TGTGCCAGTAGTATCCCCCAGCCCCGGGACAGGGGGCAGATACGGGGCTACACCTTC.

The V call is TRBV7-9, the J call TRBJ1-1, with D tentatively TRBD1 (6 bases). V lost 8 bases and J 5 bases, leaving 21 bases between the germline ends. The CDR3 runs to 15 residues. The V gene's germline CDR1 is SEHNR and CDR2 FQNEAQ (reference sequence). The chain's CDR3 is CASRPKDRLGTEAFF. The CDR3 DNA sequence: TGTGCCAGCCGACCGAAGGACAGACTTGGGACTGAAGCTTTCTTT. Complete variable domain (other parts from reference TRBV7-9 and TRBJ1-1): DTGVSQNPRHKITKRGQNVTFRCDPISEHNRLYWYRQTLGQGPEFLTYFQNEAQLEKSRLLSDRFSAERPKGSFSTLEIQRTEQGDSAMYLCASRPKDRLGTEAFFGQGTRLTVV.

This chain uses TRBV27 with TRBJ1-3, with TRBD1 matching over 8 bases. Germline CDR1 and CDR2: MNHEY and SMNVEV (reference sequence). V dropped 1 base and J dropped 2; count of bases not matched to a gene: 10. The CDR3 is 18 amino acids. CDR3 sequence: CASSLWAGGSRPGNTIYF. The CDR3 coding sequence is TGTGCCAGCAGTTTATGGGCAGGGGGCAGTAGACCTGGAAACACCATATATTTT.

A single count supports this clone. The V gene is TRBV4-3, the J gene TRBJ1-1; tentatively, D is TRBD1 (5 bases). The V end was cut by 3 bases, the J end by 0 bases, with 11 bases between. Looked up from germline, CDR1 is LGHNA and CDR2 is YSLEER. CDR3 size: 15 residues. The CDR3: CASSHPPGMNTEAFF. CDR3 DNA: TGCGCCAGCAGCCACCCCCCAGGGATGAACACTGAAGCTTTCTTT.

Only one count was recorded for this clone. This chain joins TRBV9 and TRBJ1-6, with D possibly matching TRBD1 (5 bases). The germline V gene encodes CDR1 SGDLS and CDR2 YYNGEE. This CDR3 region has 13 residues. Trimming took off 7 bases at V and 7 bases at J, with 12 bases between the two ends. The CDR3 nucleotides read TGTGCCAGCGGTAGGGACGGGAATTCACCCCTCCACTTT. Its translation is CASGRDGNSPLHF.

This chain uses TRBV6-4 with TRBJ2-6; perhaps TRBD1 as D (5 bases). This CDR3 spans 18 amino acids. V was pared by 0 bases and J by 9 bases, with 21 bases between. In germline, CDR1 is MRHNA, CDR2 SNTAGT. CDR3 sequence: CASSDSSPGQFPRNVLTF. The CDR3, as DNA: TGTGCCAGCAGTGACTCTTCGCCAGGGCAATTCCCCCGCAACGTCCTGACTTTC.

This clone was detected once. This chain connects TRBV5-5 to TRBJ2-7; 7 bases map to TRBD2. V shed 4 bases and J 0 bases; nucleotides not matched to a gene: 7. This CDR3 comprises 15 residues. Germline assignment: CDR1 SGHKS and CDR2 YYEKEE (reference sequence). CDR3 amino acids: CASSIPGGSSYEQYF. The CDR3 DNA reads TGTGCCAGCAGCATCCCGGGGGGATCCTCCTACGAGCAGTACTTC.

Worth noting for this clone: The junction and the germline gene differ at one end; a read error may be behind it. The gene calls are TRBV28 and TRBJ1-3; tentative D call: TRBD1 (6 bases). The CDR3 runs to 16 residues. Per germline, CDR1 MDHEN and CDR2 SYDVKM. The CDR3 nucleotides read TGTGCCAGCAGTTTGCTGTGGGCAGGGGCGTCCCCCATATGGGATTTT. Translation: CASSLLWAGASPIWDF.

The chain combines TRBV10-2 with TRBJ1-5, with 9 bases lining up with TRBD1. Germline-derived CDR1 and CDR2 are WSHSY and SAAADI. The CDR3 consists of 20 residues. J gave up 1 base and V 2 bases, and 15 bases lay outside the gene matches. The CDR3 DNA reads TGCGCCAGCAGTGAGGGCCCCTTTACAACAGGGGGCGGGAGCAATCAGCCCCAGCATTTT. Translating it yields CASSEGPFTTGGGSNQPQHF.

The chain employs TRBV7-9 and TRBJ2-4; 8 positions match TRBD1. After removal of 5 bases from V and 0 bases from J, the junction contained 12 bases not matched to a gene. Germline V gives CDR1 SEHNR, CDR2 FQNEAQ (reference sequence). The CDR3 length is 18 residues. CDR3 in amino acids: CASSPRLGQAIAKNIQYF. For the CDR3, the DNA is TGTGCCAGCAGCCCCCGGCTGGGACAGGCTATAGCCAAAAACATTCAGTACTTC.

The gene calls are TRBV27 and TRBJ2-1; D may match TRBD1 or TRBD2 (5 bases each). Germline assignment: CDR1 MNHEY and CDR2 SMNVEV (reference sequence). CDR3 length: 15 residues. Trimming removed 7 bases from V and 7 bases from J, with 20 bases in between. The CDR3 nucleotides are TGTGCCAGCACCCAGTTTTGGGACCCTGGAAATGAGCAGTTCTTC. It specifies CASTQFWDPGNEQFF.

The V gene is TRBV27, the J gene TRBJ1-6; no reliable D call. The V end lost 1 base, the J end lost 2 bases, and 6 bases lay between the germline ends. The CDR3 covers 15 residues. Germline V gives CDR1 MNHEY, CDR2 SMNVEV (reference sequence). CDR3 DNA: TGTGCCAGCAGTTTATTGCACCCCTATAATTCACCCCTCCACTTT. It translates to CASSLLHPYNSPLHF.

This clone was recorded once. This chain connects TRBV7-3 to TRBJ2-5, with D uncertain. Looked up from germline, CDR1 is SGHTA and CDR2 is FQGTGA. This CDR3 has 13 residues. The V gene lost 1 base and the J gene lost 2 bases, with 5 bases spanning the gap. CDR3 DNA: TGTGCCAGCAGCTTAATAGTACAAGAGACCCAGTACTTC. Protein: CASSLIVQETQYF.